What follows describes a single T cell receptor (beta chain). Antigen: not known. The data derive from a study of T cell responses to AZD1222 COVID-19 vaccine. Study findings and constraints: The peak T cell response came first, and repertoires were sampled only after it. At 160-218 and 743-854, vaccine-associated CD4 TCRs were dominant, and they spanned spike.

The table came from immunoSEQ multiplex PCR; TCRdb's copy has only in-frame clones and leaves some out. The table has about 120,000 clones, roughly 87% seen once. Germline-derived CDR1 and CDR2 are SGDLS and YYNGEE. This CDR3 region has 14 residues. V was pared by 1 base and J by 7 bases, with 11 bases between. The chain is built from TRBV9 and TRBJ1-4; D is uncertain. This TCR was sampled from an adult who received the AZD1222 COVID-19 vaccine. The specimen comprised peripheral blood, sampled 28 days after the second AZD1222 dose. CDR3: CASSVSGSTEKLFF. The CDR3 DNA sequence: TGTGCCAGCAGCGTATCCGGCAGTACTGAAAAACTGTTTTTT.